In this sample, the clone carrying this T cell receptor (beta chain) turned up a few times. Its specificity is unknown. The CDR3 spans 14 residues. Trimming stripped 2 bases from V and 7 bases from J, with 13 bases between. Germline CDR1 KGHDR, CDR2 SFDVKD. The assay was immunoSEQ multiplex PCR, and TCRdb's table has in-frame clones only and misses some. The sample comprises about 160,000 clones, approximately 94% of which are singletons, and roughly 1.3% rests with the top ten. This sample stems from a study of T cell responses to AZD1222 COVID-19 vaccine. Study results and caveats: Only a handful of AZD1222 recipients were seropositive at baseline. Targets within unmutated variant regions were reportedly found for nearly half of spike-specific TCRs.

Sample: peripheral blood, taken on day 0 of AZD1222 vaccination. The V and J genes are TRBV24-1 and TRBJ1-2, with D possibly TRBD1 on 5 matching bases. This sequence originates from an adult in good health. CDR3 coding DNA: TGTGCCACCAGTGATTCGAAGGGACGGGGTGGCTACACCTTC. This gives the protein CATSDSKGRGGYTF.